The present T cell receptor beta chain was sequenced within a study of blood T cells in healthy people across ages. The table lists this clonotype with a count of one. Its antigen is not known. A junction end diverges from the germline sequence, so it may reflect a read error. In terms of origin and age, donors were healthy Caucasian individuals from Russia aged about 6 to 100. Combining a sample-barcoded 5' primer with a J-beta primer mix, a second PCR ran for about 7 to 11 cycles. Via MiXCR, TCRdb re-called the 5' RACE reads, giving one row per CDR3 protein. The sample lists 500,000 to 600,000 distinct CDR3 sequences; roughly 28% were seen once. CDR1 is MNHNS and CDR2 is SASEGT in the germline V gene. The CDR3 is made up of 15 amino acids. Study outcomes and limitations: Per-million-T-cell TCR beta diversity fell roughly linearly with age.

The TCR originated in a woman in her 70s in good health. Sequencing used blood. The gene calls are TRBV6-1 and TRBJ1-4; D possibly corresponds to TRBD1 (5 bases). This CDR3 is CASSQQTDLVEQLFF. DNA of the CDR3: TGTGCCAGCAGTCAACAGACAGACCTCGTTGAACAACTGTTTTTT.